This passage covers 23 T cell receptor beta chains from one sample sequenced in a study of T cell responses to AZD1222 COVID-19 vaccine. Assay used: immunoSEQ multiplex PCR; TCRdb lists only in-frame clones, some missing. The sample holds 140,000 or so clones, 70% to 90% seen once. This material consisted of peripheral blood, taken 28 days after the second AZD1222 dose. The receptors were gathered from an adult who received the AZD1222 COVID-19 vaccine.

CDR3 DNA sequence: TGTGCCAGCAGGGACGGGACTAGCGGTTCCACAGATACGCAGTATTTT. This encodes CASRDGTSGSTDTQYF. The chain links TRBV5-4 to TRBJ2-3; TRBD2 agrees at 11 bases. CDR1 is SGHNT and CDR2 is YYREEE in the germline V gene (reference sequence). V shed 5 bases, J shed 2 bases, and the junction held 7 bases outside the gene matches. This CDR3 spans 16 amino acids.

The chain joins TRBV28 to TRBJ1-5; 8 positions agree with TRBD1. The CDR3 runs 15 residues. Germline V lookup: CDR1 MDHEN, CDR2 SYDVKM. J lost 4 bases, V lost 5 bases, and 7 bases had no gene match. The CDR3 sequence: CASSPSTGENQPQHF. The CDR3 DNA reads as TGTGCCAGCAGTCCCTCGACAGGGGAGAATCAGCCCCAGCATTTT.

The V call is TRBV29-1, the J call TRBJ2-7; D unresolved. V shed 6 bases and J shed 0 bases, with 9 bases lying between them. The CDR3 loop spans 12 amino acids. Germline lookup yields CDR1 SQVTM and CDR2 ANQGSEA. For the CDR3, the DNA is TGCAGCGTCACGGACGGCTCCTACGAGCAGTACTTC. It yields the protein CSVTDGSYEQYF.

The V and J genes are TRBV11-3 and TRBJ2-1; D perhaps matches TRBD2 (6 bases). Germline loops: CDR1 SGHNT, CDR2 YENEEA. The V gene lost 5 bases and the J gene lost 5 bases, with 16 bases spanning the gap. The CDR3 is made up of 15 amino acids. CDR3 in DNA: TGTGCCAGCAGCGTCGCGGCGGGAAACAACAATGAGCAGTTCTTC. Translating it yields CASSVAAGNNNEQFF. Full variable domain (remainder filled in from reference TRBV11-3 and TRBJ2-1): EAGVVQSPRYKIIEKKQPVAFWCNPISGHNTLYWYLQNLGQGPELLIRYENEEAVDDSQLPKDRFSAERLKGVDSTLKIQPAELGDSAVYLCASSVAAGNNNEQFFGPGTRLTVL.

V gene TRBV6-5 combines with J gene TRBJ1-1, with D unclear. Germline values: CDR1 MNHEY, CDR2 SVGAGI. V lost 5 bases and J 0 bases, leaving 10 bases between the germline ends. The CDR3 has 14 residues. CDR3 in amino acids: CASSTPQLNTEAFF. The CDR3, as DNA: TGTGCCAGCAGTACTCCCCAGCTGAACACTGAAGCTTTCTTT.

This clone was observed a few times. This CDR3 is also generated by other DNA sequences in the sample. The J gene is TRBJ1-1, the V gene TRBV18, with unresolved D. V lost 6 bases and J 1 base, leaving 6 bases between the germline ends. The CDR3 spans 12 residues. Germline CDR1 is KGHSH and CDR2 is LQKENI. In DNA form, the CDR3 reads TGTGCCAGCTCCCCCAGGAACACTGAAGCTTTCTTT. Translation gives CASSPRNTEAFF.

The chain recombines TRBV19 with TRBJ1-5; no clear D. Germline loops: CDR1 LNHDA, CDR2 SQIVND (reference sequence). The CDR3 is 14 residues long. Between the trimmed V and J ends, which lost 9 bases and 0 bases, there was a span of 12 bases. The CDR3 loop is CASLGSHSNQPQHF. The CDR3 DNA reads as TGTGCCAGCCTCGGGAGTCATAGCAATCAGCCCCAGCATTTT.

Only one count was recorded for this clone. The CDR3 loop is CASRPRRTTSNTEAFF. The DNA for the CDR3 is TGTGCCAGCAGGCCCCGAAGGACGACTTCGAACACTGAAGCTTTCTTT. This chain connects TRBV27 to TRBJ1-1; D unresolved. Germline values: CDR1 MNHEY, CDR2 SMNVEV (reference sequence). The CDR3 length is 16 residues. Trimming removed 6 bases at V and 1 base at J, with 18 bases between.

The rearrangement links TRBV10-2 to TRBJ2-3; no definite D call. The CDR3 is 12 residues long. V lost 6 bases to trimming and J lost 3 bases, with 7 bases between them. CDR1 is WSHSY, CDR2 SAAADI, per germline. The CDR3 DNA sequence: TGCGCCAGCAGGGCTTCGACAGATACGCAGTATTTT. This sequence encodes CASRASTDTQYF.

V is TRBV23-1 and J is TRBJ2-1; either TRBD1 or TRBD2 may supply D (5 bases each). TRBV23-1 is sorted into the ORF group, with uncertain function. Trimming shortened V by 3 bases and J by 8 bases, and 11 bases separated the two germline ends. This CDR3 has 13 residues. The chain's CDR3 is CASSHFGAHEQFF. The DNA of the CDR3 is TGCGCCAGCAGTCATTTCGGGGCCCATGAGCAGTTCTTC.

This chain joins TRBV19 and TRBJ1-5, with D tentatively TRBD1 (5 bases). Germline V gene sequence: CDR1 LNHDA, CDR2 SQIVND (reference sequence). The CDR3 is 13 residues long. Trimming removed 7 bases from V and 5 bases from J, with 12 bases in between. CDR3 region: CASNDQGDQPQHF. CDR3 bases: TGTGCCAGTAATGACCAGGGTGATCAGCCCCAGCATTTT.

CDR3 residues: CASSLGTSPEAFF. The CDR3 DNA sequence: TGTGCCAGCAGCTTAGGGACATCACCTGAAGCTTTCTTT. The J gene is TRBJ1-1, the V gene TRBV7-9; a possible D gene is TRBD1 (5 bases). Germline V CDR1 and CDR2: SEHNR, FQNEAQ (reference sequence). The V end lost 1 base, the J end lost 6 bases, and 9 bases lay between the germline ends. This CDR3 region has 13 residues.

V is TRBV5-1 and J is TRBJ2-5, with 10 bases that match TRBD1. Germline V CDR1 and CDR2: SGHRS, YFSETQ. The CDR3 is 17 amino acids. The V gene end was trimmed by 4 bases and the J gene end by 2 bases; junction bases not matched to a gene: 11. CDR3 loop: CASSPRGQGYLQETQYF. CDR3 sequence (DNA): TGCGCCAGCAGCCCCAGGGGACAGGGGTATTTACAAGAGACCCAGTACTTC.

J is TRBJ2-3 and V is TRBV2; 8 bases map to TRBD1. V gave up 3 bases and J gave up 6 bases; unmatched junction bases: 8. CDR1 SNHLY and CDR2 FYNNEI come from the germline V gene. The CDR3 runs to 15 residues. The DNA for the CDR3 is TGTGCCAGCAGTGACCCCCAGGGGGCAAGGGATACGCAGTATTTT. This codes for CASSDPQGARDTQYF.

The chain employs TRBV5-1 and TRBJ2-1; D ambiguous. Germline V gene sequence: CDR1 SGHRS, CDR2 YFSETQ. The V gene lost 4 bases and the J gene lost 1 base, with 9 bases spanning the gap. CDR3 length: 14 residues. The CDR3 is CASSPGNSYNEQFF. For the CDR3, the DNA is TGCGCCAGCAGCCCTGGGAATTCCTACAATGAGCAGTTCTTC.

This chain links TRBV30 with TRBJ2-1; no firm D call. Germline V gives CDR1 GTSNPN, CDR2 SVGIG (reference sequence). The CDR3 runs to 11 residues. Trimming shortened V by 0 bases and J by 8 bases, and 5 bases separated the two germline ends. The CDR3 sequence is CAWSVSYEQFF. CDR3 nucleotide sequence: TGTGCCTGGAGTGTATCCTATGAGCAGTTCTTC. Variable domain in full (rest from reference TRBV30 and TRBJ2-1): SQTIHQWPATLVQPVGSPLSLECTVEGTSNPNLYWYRQAAGRGLQLLFYSVGIGQISSEVPQNLSASRPQDRQFILSSKKLLLSDSGFYLCAWSVSYEQFFGPGTRLTVL.

The chain uses TRBV5-6 and TRBJ1-4; TRBD1 matches at 10 bases. Trimming cost V 2 bases and J 3 bases; bases outside gene matches: 7. Germline CDR1 reads SGHDT; CDR2 reads YYEEEE. CDR3 length: 17 residues. CDR3 nucleotide sequence: TGTGCCAGCAGCTTACGACAGGGGGCAACGGCTAATGAAAAACTGTTTTTT. It specifies CASSLRQGATANEKLFF.

This clone was seen a handful of times. This CDR3 is CASSMASYNEQFF. The DNA for the CDR3 is TGTGCCAGTAGTATGGCTAGTTACAATGAGCAGTTCTTC. This chain joins TRBV19 and TRBJ2-1; D remains unclear. CDR1 and CDR2 (germline): LNHDA, SQIVND (reference sequence). The length of the CDR3 is 13 residues. V lost 3 bases to trimming and J lost 4 bases, with 7 bases between them.

The chain couples TRBV13 to TRBJ2-7; weak D call: TRBD2 (7 bases). The germline V gene encodes CDR1 PRHDT and CDR2 FYEKMQ (reference sequence). The CDR3 loop spans 14 amino acids. The V gene lost 5 bases and the J gene lost 3 bases, with 14 bases spanning the gap. The CDR3 nucleotides are TGTGCCAGCAGCCCGAGCGGGACACACTACGAGCAGTACTTC. Amino acids: CASSPSGTHYEQYF.

The chain couples TRBV6-5 to TRBJ2-7; D remains unclear. CDR1 MNHEY and CDR2 SVGAGI come from the germline V gene. There are 15 residues in the CDR3. Trimming removed 2 bases at V and 3 bases at J, with 14 bases between. The CDR3 DNA sequence: TGTGCCAGCAGTTACACCCGCCCCGAACGCTACGAGCAGTACTTC. Amino acids: CASSYTRPERYEQYF.

The chain recombines TRBV7-8 with TRBJ1-2; the match to TRBD1 covers 9 bases. The CDR3 is 14 amino acids. Trimming removed 5 bases from V and 8 bases from J; junction bases left unmatched: 9. The germline gives CDR1 SGHVS, CDR2 FQNEAQ. The DNA for the CDR3 is TGTGCCAGCAGCCGACAGGGGGATTCGGGGGGCTACACCTTC. As protein: CASSRQGDSGGYTF.

This sequence joins TRBV12-3 or TRBV12-4 and TRBJ1-1; D is perhaps TRBD1 (5 bases). Trimming took 5 bases from V and 4 from J, leaving 11 bases between them. The CDR3 runs 13 residues. The CDR3 nucleotides are TGTGCCAGCAGTGCGGGGGAACGCACTGAAGCTTTCTTT. It translates to CASSAGERTEAFF.

A few counts support this clone. The chain employs TRBV7-8 and TRBJ2-1, with D possibly TRBD2 on 6 matching bases. The V and J ends lost 7 bases and 4 bases respectively, with 17 bases between them. CDR3 length equals 15 residues. Per germline, CDR1 SGHVS and CDR2 FQNEAQ. The CDR3 bases are TGTGCCAGCATCCCCTTAGCGGACCTATACAATGAGCAGTTCTTC. As protein: CASIPLADLYNEQFF.